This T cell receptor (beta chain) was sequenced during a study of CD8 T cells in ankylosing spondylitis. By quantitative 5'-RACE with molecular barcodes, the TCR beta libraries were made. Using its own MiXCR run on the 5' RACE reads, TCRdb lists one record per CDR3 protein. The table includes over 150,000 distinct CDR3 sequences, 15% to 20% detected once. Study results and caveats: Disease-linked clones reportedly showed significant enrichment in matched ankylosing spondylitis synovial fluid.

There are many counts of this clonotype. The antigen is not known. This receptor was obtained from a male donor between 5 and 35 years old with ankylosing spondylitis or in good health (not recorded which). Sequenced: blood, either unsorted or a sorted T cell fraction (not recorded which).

This chain's CDR3 is CASSQGAGELFF. The DNA of the CDR3 is TGTGCCAGCAGTCAGGGTGCCGGGGAGCTGTTTTTT. This chain links TRBV12-3 or TRBV12-4 with TRBJ2-2; D perhaps matches TRBD1 (5 bases). The V and J ends lost 5 bases and 6 bases respectively, with 7 bases between them. CDR3 size: 12 residues.